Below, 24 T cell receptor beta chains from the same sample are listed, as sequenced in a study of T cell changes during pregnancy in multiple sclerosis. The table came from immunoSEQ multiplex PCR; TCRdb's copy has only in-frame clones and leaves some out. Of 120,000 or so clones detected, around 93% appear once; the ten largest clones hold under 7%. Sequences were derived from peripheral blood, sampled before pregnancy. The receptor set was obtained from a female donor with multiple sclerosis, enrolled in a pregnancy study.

CDR3 bases: TGCGCCAGCAGCCAACAACTTGGGACAGCCCTCGGCACAGATACGCAGTATTTT. Residues: CASSQQLGTALGTDTQYF. V is TRBV4-1 and J is TRBJ2-3, with 7 bases aligning to TRBD1. The trim removed 2 bases at V and 1 base at J, leaving 12 bases unmatched. Germline V CDR1 and CDR2: MGHRA, YSYEKL. The CDR3 runs 18 residues.

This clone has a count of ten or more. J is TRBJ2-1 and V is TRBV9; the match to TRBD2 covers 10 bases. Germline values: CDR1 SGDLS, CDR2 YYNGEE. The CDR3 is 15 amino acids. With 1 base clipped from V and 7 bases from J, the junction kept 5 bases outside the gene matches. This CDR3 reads CASSVSGGAFNEQFF. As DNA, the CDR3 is TGTGCCAGCAGCGTAAGCGGGGGGGCCTTTAATGAGCAGTTCTTC.

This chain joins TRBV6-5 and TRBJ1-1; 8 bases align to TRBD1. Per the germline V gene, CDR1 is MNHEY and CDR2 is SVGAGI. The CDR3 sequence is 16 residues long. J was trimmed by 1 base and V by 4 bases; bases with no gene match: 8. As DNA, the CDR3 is TGTGCCAGCAGTTTCGAGACAGGGGCTGGGAACACTGAAGCTTTCTTT. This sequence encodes CASSFETGAGNTEAFF.

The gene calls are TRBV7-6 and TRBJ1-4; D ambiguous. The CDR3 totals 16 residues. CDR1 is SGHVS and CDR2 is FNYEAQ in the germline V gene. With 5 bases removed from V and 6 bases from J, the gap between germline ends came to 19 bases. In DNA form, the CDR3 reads TGTGCCAGCAGCCTCTATGCGGTAGGAGGAGATGAAAAACTGTTTTTT. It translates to CASSLYAVGGDEKLFF. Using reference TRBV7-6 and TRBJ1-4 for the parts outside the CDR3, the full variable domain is GAGVSQSPRYKVTKRGQDVALRCDPISGHVSLYWYRQALGQGPEFLTYFNYEAQQDKSGLPNDRFSAERPEGSISTLTIQRTEQRDSAMYRCASSLYAVGGDEKLFFGSGTQLSVL.

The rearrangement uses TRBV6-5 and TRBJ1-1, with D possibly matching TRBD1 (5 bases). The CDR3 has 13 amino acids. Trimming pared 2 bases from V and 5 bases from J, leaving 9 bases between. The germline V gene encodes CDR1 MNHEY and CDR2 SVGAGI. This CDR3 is CASSYPSGTEAFF. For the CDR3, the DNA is TGTGCCAGCAGTTACCCTTCAGGGACTGAAGCTTTCTTT.

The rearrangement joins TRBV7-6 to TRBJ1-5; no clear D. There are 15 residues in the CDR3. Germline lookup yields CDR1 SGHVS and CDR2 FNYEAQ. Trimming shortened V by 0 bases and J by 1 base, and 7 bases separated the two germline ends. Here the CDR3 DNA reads TGTGCCAGCAGCTTAGCGCCGGGGAGCAATCAGCCCCAGCATTTT. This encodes CASSLAPGSNQPQHF.

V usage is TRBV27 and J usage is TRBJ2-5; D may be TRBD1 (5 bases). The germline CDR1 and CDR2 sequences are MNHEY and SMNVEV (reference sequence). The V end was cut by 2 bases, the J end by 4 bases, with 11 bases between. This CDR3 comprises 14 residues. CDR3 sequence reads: CASSLSRVGETQYF. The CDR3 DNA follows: TGTGCCAGCAGTTTAAGCAGGGTTGGAGAGACCCAGTACTTC.

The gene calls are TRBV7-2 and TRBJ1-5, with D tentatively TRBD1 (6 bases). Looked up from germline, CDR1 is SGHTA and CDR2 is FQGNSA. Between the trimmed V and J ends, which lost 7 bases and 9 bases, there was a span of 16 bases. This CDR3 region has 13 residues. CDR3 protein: CASKGGVQGPQHF. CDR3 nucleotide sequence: TGTGCCAGCAAGGGGGGGGTCCAGGGGCCCCAGCATTTT.

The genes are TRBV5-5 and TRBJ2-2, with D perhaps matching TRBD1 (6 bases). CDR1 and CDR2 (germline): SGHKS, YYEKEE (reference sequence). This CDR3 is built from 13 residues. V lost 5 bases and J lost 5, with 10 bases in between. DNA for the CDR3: TGTGCCAGCAGTTCAGGGGTAACCGGGGAGCTGTTTTTT. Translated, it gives CASSSGVTGELFF.

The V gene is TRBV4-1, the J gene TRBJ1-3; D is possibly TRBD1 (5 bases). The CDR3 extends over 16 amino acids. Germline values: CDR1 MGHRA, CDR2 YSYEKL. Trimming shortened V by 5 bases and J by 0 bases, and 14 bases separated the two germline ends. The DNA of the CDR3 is TGCGCCAGCAGCTTACTCCGGGACTTCTCTGGAAACACCATATATTTT. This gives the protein CASSLLRDFSGNTIYF.

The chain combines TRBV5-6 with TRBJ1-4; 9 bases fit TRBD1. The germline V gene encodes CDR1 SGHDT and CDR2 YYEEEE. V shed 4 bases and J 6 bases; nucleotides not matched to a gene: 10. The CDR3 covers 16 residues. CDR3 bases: TGTGCCAGCAGCCAAAGAGTCCGGGACAGGGATGAAAAACTGTTTTTT. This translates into CASSQRVRDRDEKLFF.

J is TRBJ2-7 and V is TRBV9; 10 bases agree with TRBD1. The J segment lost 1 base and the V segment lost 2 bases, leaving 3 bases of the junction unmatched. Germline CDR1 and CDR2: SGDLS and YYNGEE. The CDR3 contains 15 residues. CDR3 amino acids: CASSVGQGDSYEQYF. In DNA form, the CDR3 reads TGTGCCAGCAGCGTCGGACAGGGGGATTCCTACGAGCAGTACTTC.

CDR3 sequence reads: CASSPRPGVEYNEQFF. The CDR3 coding sequence is TGTGCCAGCAGCCCCCGTCCGGGGGTCGAATACAATGAGCAGTTCTTC. The chain employs TRBV7-2 and TRBJ2-1, with a possible D match to TRBD2 (6 bases). V lost 5 bases, J lost 4 bases, and 18 bases lay in between. The CDR3 spans 16 residues. CDR1 and CDR2 (germline): SGHTA, FQGNSA.

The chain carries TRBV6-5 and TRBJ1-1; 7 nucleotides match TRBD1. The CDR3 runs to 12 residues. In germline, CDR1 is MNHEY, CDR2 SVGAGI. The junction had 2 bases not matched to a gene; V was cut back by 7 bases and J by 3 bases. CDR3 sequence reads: CASNRGDTEAFF. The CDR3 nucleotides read TGTGCCAGCAACAGGGGAGACACTGAAGCTTTCTTT.

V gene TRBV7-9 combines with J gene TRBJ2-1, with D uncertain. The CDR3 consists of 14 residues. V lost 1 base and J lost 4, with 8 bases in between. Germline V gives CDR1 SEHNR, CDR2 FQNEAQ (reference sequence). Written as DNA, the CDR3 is TGTGCCAGCAGCTTAGTTGCTACTTACAATGAGCAGTTCTTC. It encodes CASSLVATYNEQFF.

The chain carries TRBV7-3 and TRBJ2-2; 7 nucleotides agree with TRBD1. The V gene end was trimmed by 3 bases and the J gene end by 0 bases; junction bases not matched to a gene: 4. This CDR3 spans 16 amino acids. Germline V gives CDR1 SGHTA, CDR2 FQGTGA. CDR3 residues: CASSFTGATNTGELFF. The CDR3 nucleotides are TGTGCCAGCAGCTTTACAGGGGCGACGAACACCGGGGAGCTGTTTTTT. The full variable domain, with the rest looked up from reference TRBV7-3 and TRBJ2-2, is GAGVSQTPSNKVTEKGKYVELRCDPISGHTALYWYRQSLGQGPEFLIYFQGTGAADDSGLPNDRFFAVRPEGSVSTLKIQRTERGDSAVYLCASSFTGATNTGELFFGEGSRLTVL.

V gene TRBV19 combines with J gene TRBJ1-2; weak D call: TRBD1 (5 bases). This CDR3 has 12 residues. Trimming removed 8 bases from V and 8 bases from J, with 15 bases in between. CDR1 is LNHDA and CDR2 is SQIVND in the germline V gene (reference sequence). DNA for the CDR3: TGTGCCAGTCGACTAGGGGTGAGCGGCTACACCTTC. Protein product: CASRLGVSGYTF.

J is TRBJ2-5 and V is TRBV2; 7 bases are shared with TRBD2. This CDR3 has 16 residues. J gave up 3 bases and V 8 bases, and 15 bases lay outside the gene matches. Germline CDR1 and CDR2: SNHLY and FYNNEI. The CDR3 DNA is TGTGCCAGCTCTGAGCAGACTAGCAGTTGGGAAGAGACCCAGTACTTC. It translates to CASSEQTSSWEETQYF.

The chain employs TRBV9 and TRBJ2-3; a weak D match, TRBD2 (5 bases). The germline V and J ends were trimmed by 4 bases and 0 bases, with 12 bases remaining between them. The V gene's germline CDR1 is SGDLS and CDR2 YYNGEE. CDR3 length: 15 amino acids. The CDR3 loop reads CASSLTGSSTDTQYF. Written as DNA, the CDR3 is TGTGCCAGCAGCCTAACGGGGTCTAGCACAGATACGCAGTATTTT. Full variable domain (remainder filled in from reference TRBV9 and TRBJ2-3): DSGVTQTPKHLITATGQRVTLRCSPRSGDLSVYWYQQSLDQGLQFLIQYYNGEERAKGNILERFSAQQFPDLHSELNLSSLELGDSALYFCASSLTGSSTDTQYFGPGTRLTVL.

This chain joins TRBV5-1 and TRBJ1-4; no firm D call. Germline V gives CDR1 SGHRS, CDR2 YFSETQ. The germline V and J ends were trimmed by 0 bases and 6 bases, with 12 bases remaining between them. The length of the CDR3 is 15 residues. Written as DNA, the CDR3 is TGCGCCAGCAGCTTGGCGGGGAGTAGGGATGAAAAACTGTTTTTT. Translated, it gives CASSLAGSRDEKLFF. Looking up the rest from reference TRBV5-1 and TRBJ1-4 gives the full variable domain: KAGVTQTPRYLIKTRGQQVTLSCSPISGHRSVSWYQQTPGQGLQFLFEYFSETQRNKGNFPGRFSGRQFSNSRSEMNVSTLELGDSALYLCASSLAGSRDEKLFFGSGTQLSVL.

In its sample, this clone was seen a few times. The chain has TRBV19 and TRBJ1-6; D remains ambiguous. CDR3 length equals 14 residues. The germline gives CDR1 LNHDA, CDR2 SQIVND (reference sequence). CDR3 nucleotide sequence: TGTGCATCCCGCGGGCTTACAAAAGATTCACCCCTCCACTTT. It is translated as CASRGLTKDSPLHF.

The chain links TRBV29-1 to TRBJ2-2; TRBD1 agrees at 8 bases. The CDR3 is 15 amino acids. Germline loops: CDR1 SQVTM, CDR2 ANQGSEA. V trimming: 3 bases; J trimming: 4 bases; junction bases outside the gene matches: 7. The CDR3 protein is CSVEIRDRSTGELFF. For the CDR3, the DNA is TGCAGCGTTGAGATTCGGGACAGGAGCACCGGGGAGCTGTTTTTT.

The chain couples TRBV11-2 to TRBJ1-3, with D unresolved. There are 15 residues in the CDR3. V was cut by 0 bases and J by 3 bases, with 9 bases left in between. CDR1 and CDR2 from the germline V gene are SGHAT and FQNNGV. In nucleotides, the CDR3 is TGTGCCAGCAGCTTAGACAGGTTCCGTGGAAACACCATATATTTT. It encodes CASSLDRFRGNTIYF.

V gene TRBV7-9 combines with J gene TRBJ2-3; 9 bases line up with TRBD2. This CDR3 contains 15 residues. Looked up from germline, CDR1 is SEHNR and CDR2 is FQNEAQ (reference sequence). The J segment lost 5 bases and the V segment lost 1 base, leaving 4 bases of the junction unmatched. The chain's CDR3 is CASSLGGRAVDTQYF. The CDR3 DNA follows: TGTGCCAGCAGCTTAGGCGGGAGGGCCGTAGATACGCAGTATTTT.